The T cell receptor beta chain under discussion was sequenced for a study of T cell responses to AZD1222 COVID-19 vaccine listed by TCRdb under 2021. A note on the overall study: AZD1222 recipients given second doses at about 4 weeks or at about 12 weeks were pooled, since spike-specific TCR depth and breadth were not found to differ between the two schedules. TCR sequencing covered over 230 trial participants: 200 to 210 given two doses of AZD1222 and 26 given two doses of MenACWY control vaccine. Trial participants were enrolled by age into subgroups of 18-55, 56-69 and 70-plus years, and around 150, 29 and 61 TCR-sequenced participants, respectively, were included in these subgroups.

The CDR3 regions of human TCRbeta chains were subjected to immunosequencing. The paper's processing steps were these. TCRs in the repertoires were compared against a reference library of SARS-CoV-2-specific TCRs that had been generated with the MIRA antigen-specificity platform. Breadth was defined as the fraction of unique TCRs that were SARS-CoV-2-associated. Depth was defined as the fraction of total T cells that were SARS-CoV-2-associated. Using the MIRA data, each spike-specific TCR was mapped to the spike region that the TCR reacts to and placed in a CD4 or CD8 class. Log10-transformed breadth and depth values were compared by one-way ANOVA with Sidak's multiple comparisons tests. Not all clones reach the TCRdb copy of this immuneACCESS table, which keeps in-frame sequences only. Checked studies attribute under half of the gap to unresolved V genes and leave the rest unexplained. That table is the source of V, J and clone size, and D and trimming were worked out from the DNA. Recorded for this sample are around 110,000 clones; almost 90% of them occurred a single time. The ten largest clonotypes hold about 8.8% of the sample.

The cysteine opens and the phenylalanine closes a CDR3 of 16 amino acids. Only the CDR3 DNA stays, 48 bases, in frame from base 1. Via the germline V gene, CDR1 is LGHNA and CDR2 YSLEER. V is shortened by 0 bases, J by 2 bases, and the region joining them spans 14 bases. As concerns this clone: The antigen this receptor binds is unknown. Base qualities are missing; no much larger clone stands one base away.

The sample's time point label, decoded: baseline before first vaccination. Vaccinee samples came from UK trials COV001 and COV002, including a single-blind randomized controlled phase 2/3 trial of AZD1222 (ChAdOx1 nCoV-19) in healthy adults. For TCRbeta chain sequencing, PBMC samples were collected from trial participants at day 0 and at day 28 after the second dose. On the study overall, not on this receptor specifically: Participants were mostly white British, with more females than males. The authors suggested clonal diversity may have been underestimated. Epitopes outside the regions mutated in the B.1.351 and B.1.1.7 variants were reportedly recognized by nearly half of the unique spike-specific TCRs. After two AZD1222 doses, spike-specific TCR breadth and depth were significantly higher than at day 0 and than in MenACWY recipients. The whole spike protein was spanned by vaccine-associated CD4 TCRs, and dominant responses were seen in regions 160-218 and 743-854. The 56-69-year group was small, and its depth increase did not reach significance, likely because of low power. Because no day 14 peak-response samples were available, repertoires were characterized only after the peak T cell response. Only six AZD1222 recipients were SARS-CoV-2 seropositive at baseline, limiting conclusions about previously exposed vaccinees.

This clonotype was sampled from an adult in good health. The V gene is TRBV4-3 and the J gene is TRBJ2-7; the D region is possibly TRBD1 or TRBD2, each matching across 7 bases. The sequenced sample was peripheral blood, obtained on day 0 of AZD1222 vaccination. The DNA sequence is as follows: TGCGCCAGCAGCCAAGATTGGGCAGGGGGGGCCTACGAGCAGTACTTC. This translates into CASSQDWAGGAYEQYF.